These T cell receptor beta chains were read from a single sample in a study of cytomegalovirus exposure and HLA in healthy donors. Clones were read by immunoSEQ multiplex PCR, and TCRdb kept only the in-frame ones, dropping some. The table records fewer than 200,000 clones, roughly 85% of them present only once. The sample consisted of PBMCs. Receptors were obtained from a young woman in good health and CMV-seronegative. Both conserved end residues are part of each CDR3. Each record gives: J gene, V gene, CDR3 protein.

TRBJ2-3	TRBV27	CASSIILAGPGDTQYF
TRBJ2-7	TRBV29-1	CSVRTQGSYEQYF
TRBJ1-1	TRBV21-1	CASPLRRPEAFF
TRBJ2-1	TRBV4-3	CASSQGRLENEQFF
TRBJ2-3	TRBV29-1	CSVDWVRADTQYF
TRBJ2-5	TRBV7-7	CASSLASVGEETQYF
TRBJ2-3	TRBV7-9	CASSLYGGRDTDTQYF
TRBJ1-3	TRBV7-9	CASSFHRGNSNTIYF
-	TRBV4-3	CASSQERGRDYEQYF
TRBJ2-3	TRBV28	CASSPREGRGGGTQYF
TRBJ1-4	TRBV7-9	CASSLFSQNEKLFF
TRBJ1-5	TRBV4-1	CASSPEDGRVNQPQHF
TRBJ1-1	TRBV2	CASSGSGGKTPAFF
TRBJ2-1	TRBV7-9	CASTPRVFAGDNEQFF
TRBJ2-3	TRBV28	CASSGGSGSGRGDTQYF
TRBJ2-4	TRBV4-3	CASSQERLRTGAPKNIQYF
TRBJ2-7	TRBV28	CASSPLSLLTAGSYEQYF
TRBJ2-3	TRBV28	CASSFRSLRTQYF
TRBJ2-7	TRBV4-2	CASSQGAGGNAYEQYF
TRBJ1-2	TRBV27	CASSSPTQGVYGYTF
TRBJ2-4	TRBV4-3	CASSQGLSSGRNLAKNIQYF
TRBJ2-7	TRBV7-8	CASSLTGLARYEQYF
TRBJ1-5	TRBV5-5	CASSPEGAAYQPQHF